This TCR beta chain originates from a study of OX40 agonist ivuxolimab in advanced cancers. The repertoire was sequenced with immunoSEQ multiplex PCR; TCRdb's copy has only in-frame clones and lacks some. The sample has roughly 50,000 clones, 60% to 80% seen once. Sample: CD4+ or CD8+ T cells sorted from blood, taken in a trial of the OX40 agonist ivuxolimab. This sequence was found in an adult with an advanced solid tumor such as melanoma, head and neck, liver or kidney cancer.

The CDR3: CATSRDEGRGVIYGYTF. The CDR3, as DNA: TGTGCCACCAGCAGAGACGAAGGCAGGGGCGTGATTTATGGCTACACCTTC. The chain couples TRBV15 to TRBJ1-2, with D possibly TRBD1 on 6 matching bases. Per germline, CDR1 LNHNV and CDR2 YYDKDF (reference sequence). This CDR3 has 17 residues. V gave up 0 bases and J gave up 5 bases, with 19 bases separating them.